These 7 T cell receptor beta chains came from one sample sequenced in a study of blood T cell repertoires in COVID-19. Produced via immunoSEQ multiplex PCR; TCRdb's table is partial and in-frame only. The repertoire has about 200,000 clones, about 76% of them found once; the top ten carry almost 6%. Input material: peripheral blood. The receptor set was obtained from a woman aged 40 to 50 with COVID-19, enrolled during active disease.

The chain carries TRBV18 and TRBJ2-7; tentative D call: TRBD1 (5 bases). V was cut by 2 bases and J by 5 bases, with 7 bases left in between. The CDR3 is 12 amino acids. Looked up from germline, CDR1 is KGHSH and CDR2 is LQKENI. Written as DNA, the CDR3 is TGTGCCAGCTCACCAGGGGCACACGAGCAGTACTTC. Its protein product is CASSPGAHEQYF. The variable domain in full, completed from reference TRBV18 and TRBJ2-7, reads NAGVMQNPRHLVRRRGQEARLRCSPMKGHSHVYWYRQLPEEGLKFMVYLQKENIIDESGMPKERFSAEFPKEGPSILRIQQVVRGDSAAYFCASSPGAHEQYFGPGTRLTVT.

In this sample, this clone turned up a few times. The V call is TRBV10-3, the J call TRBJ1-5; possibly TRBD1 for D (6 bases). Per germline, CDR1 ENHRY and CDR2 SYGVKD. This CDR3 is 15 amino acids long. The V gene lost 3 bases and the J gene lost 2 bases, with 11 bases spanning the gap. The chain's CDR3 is CAISEQGVGNQPQHF. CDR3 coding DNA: TGTGCCATCAGTGAACAGGGAGTGGGCAATCAGCCCCAGCATTTT.

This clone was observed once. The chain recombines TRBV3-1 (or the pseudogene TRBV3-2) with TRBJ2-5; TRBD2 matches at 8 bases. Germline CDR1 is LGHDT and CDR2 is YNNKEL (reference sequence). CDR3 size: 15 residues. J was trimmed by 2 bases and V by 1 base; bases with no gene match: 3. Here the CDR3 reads CASSQGSGGQETQYF. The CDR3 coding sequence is TGTGCCAGCAGCCAAGGGAGCGGGGGACAAGAGACCCAGTACTTC.

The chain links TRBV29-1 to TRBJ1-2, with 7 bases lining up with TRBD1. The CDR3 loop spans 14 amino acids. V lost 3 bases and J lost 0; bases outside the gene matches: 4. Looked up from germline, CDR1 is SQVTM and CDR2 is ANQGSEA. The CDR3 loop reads CSVDPTGTNYGYTF. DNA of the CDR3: TGCAGCGTTGATCCGACAGGGACTAACTATGGCTACACCTTC.

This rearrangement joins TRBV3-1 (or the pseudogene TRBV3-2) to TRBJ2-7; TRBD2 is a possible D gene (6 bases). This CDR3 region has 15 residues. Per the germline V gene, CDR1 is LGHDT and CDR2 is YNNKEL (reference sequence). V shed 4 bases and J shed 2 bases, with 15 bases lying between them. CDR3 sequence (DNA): TGTGCCAGCAGCCTTCAGGAGGGGTCTCCCTACGAGCAGTACTTC. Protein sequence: CASSLQEGSPYEQYF.

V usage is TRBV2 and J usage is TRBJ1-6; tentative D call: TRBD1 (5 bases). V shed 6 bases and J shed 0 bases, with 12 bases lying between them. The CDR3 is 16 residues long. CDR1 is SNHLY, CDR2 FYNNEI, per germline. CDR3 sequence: CASRSGGSSYNSPLHF. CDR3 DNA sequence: TGTGCCAGCAGGAGCGGGGGAAGCTCCTATAATTCACCCCTCCACTTT. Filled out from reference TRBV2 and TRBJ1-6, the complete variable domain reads EPEVTQTPSHQVTQMGQEVILRCVPISNHLYFYWYRQILGQKVEFLVSFYNNEISEKSEIFDDQFSVERPDGSNFTLKIRSTKLEDSAMYFCASRSGGSSYNSPLHFGNGTRLTVT.

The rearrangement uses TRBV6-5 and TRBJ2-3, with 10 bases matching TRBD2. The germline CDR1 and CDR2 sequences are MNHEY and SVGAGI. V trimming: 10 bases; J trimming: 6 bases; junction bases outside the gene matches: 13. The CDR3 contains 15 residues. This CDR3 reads CATPGASGSWDTQYF. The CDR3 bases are TGTGCCACCCCCGGGGCTAGCGGGAGTTGGGATACGCAGTATTTT.